These 10 T cell receptor beta chains came from one sample sequenced in a study of neurological immune-mediated disorders. From the 5' RACE reads, TCRdb called clonotypes with MiXCR, one entry per CDR3 protein. This sample has more than 75,000 distinct CDR3 sequences, with about 4% found just once. Described time point: longitudinal time-point 3. Sequencing was done on a sample of PBMCs. The receptors derive from a woman aged 55-70 years with multiple sclerosis.

This chain uses TRBV12-3 or TRBV12-4 with TRBJ1-1, with D unresolved. V shed 0 bases and J shed 11 bases, with 16 bases lying between them. The CDR3 sequence is 14 residues long. DNA of the CDR3: TGTGCCAGCAGTTTAGCGATTGACACCCTGCAGGCTTTCTTT. It is translated as CASSLAIDTLQAFF.

This clonotype occurred many times. This chain uses TRBV2 with TRBJ2-5; 9 nucleotides align to TRBD1. This CDR3 spans 16 amino acids. The germline V gene has CDR1 SNHLY and CDR2 FYNNEI. Trimming cost V 1 base and J 4 bases; bases outside gene matches: 7. The DNA for the CDR3 is TGTGCCAGCAGTGAAGGACAGGGGGGGAGGCGAGAGACCCAGTACTTC. It encodes CASSEGQGGRRETQYF.

This clonotype has ten or more counts. The V and J genes are TRBV20-1 and TRBJ2-7; 8 nucleotides line up with TRBD1. CDR1 and CDR2 from the germline V gene are DFQATT and SNEGSKA (reference sequence). The CDR3 sequence is 15 residues long. V lost 3 bases, J lost 0 bases, and 7 bases stayed unmatched. CDR3 nucleotides: TGCAGTGCTAGGCCCGACAGGGGCGTCTCCTACGAGCAGTACTTC. Translating it yields CSARPDRGVSYEQYF.

This clonotype was seen many times. The chain couples TRBV7-8 to TRBJ1-2, with TRBD1 as a possible D gene (5 bases). The CDR3 is 15 amino acids. Germline CDR1 is SGHVS and CDR2 is FQNEAQ. The ends were cut back, 2 bases at V and 4 bases at J, with 14 bases in the middle. Written as DNA, the CDR3 is TGTGCCAGCAGCTTAAATGACATACAGGCCTATGGCTACACCTTC. It specifies CASSLNDIQAYGYTF. The complete variable domain, with remaining parts taken from reference TRBV7-8 and TRBJ1-2, reads GAGVSQSPRYKVAKRGQDVALRCDPISGHVSLFWYQQALGQGPEFLTYFQNEAQLDKSGLPSDRFFAERPEGSVSTLKIQRTQQEDSAVYLCASSLNDIQAYGYTFGSGTRLTVV.

In this sample, this clonotype turned up many times. The V and J genes are TRBV5-1 and TRBJ1-3; D unclear. The V end lost 4 bases, the J end lost 2 bases, and 13 bases lay between the germline ends. This CDR3 is built from 15 residues. Germline CDR1 SGHRS, CDR2 YFSETQ. CDR3 in amino acids: CASSGDGRTGNTIYF. DNA of the CDR3: TGCGCCAGCAGCGGAGACGGAAGGACTGGAAACACCATATATTTT.

This clonotype was recorded at least ten times. The rearrangement links TRBV11-2 to TRBJ1-1; D is ambiguous. Trimming cost V 1 base and J 7 bases, with 13 bases left between them. CDR3 length equals 14 residues. CDR1 and CDR2 (germline): SGHAT, FQNNGV. In DNA, the CDR3 is TGTGCCAGCAGCTTAGTAACGGCGACGGGTGAAGCTTTCTTT. The encoded protein is CASSLVTATGEAFF. The full variable domain, completed using reference TRBV11-2 and TRBJ1-1, is EAGVAQSPRYKIIEKRQSVAFWCNPISGHATLYWYQQILGQGPKLLIQFQNNGVVDDSQLPKDRFSAERLKGVDSTLKIQPAKLEDSAVYLCASSLVTATGEAFFGQGTRLTVV.

This clonotype was seen ten or more times. This chain links TRBV5-1 with TRBJ2-5, with D perhaps TRBD1 or TRBD2 (5 bases each). Trimming took off 4 bases at V and 1 base at J, with 14 bases between the two ends. This CDR3 region has 15 residues. Germline V gives CDR1 SGHRS, CDR2 YFSETQ. The CDR3 DNA is TGCGCCAGCAGCCCGAGAGGGGAGATCCAAGAGACCCAGTACTTC. This sequence encodes CASSPRGEIQETQYF.

There are many counts of this clonotype. The gene calls are TRBV5-1 and TRBJ2-1; D might be TRBD2 (7 bases). Per germline, CDR1 SGHRS and CDR2 YFSETQ. Deletions cut 6 bases from V and 2 bases from J, with 12 bases between. The CDR3 runs to 14 residues. The CDR3 reads CASKGGETYNEQFF. As DNA, the CDR3 is TGCGCCAGCAAAGGGGGGGAAACCTACAATGAGCAGTTCTTC.

This clonotype was observed at least ten times. This chain links TRBV2 with TRBJ2-1; D is perhaps TRBD1 (5 bases). This CDR3 is built from 15 residues. Germline V gene data show CDR1 as SNHLY and CDR2 as FYNNEI. Trimming removed 4 bases at V and 2 bases at J, with 12 bases between. The DNA for the CDR3 is TGTGCCAGCAGTGCCAGGGCCGTGACCTACAATGAGCAGTTCTTC. This encodes CASSARAVTYNEQFF.

This clonotype was recorded at least ten times. The J gene is TRBJ1-5, the V gene TRBV20-1; no firm D call. The CDR3 sequence is 13 residues long. Germline assignment: CDR1 DFQATT and CDR2 SNEGSKA (reference sequence). Trimming cost V 4 bases and J 0 bases, with 7 bases left between them. The CDR3 region has the DNA TGCAGTGCTAACATCAATAGCAATCAGCCCCAGCATTTT. Amino acids: CSANINSNQPQHF.